This T cell receptor beta chain was captured in a study of post-analysis software for immune sequencing data. Regarding this clonotype: What it binds is not known.

Unique molecular identifiers were built into the TCR beta cDNA libraries. The source material, about 0.9 to 11 million T cells, gave rise to 500,000 or so cDNA molecules. Via MiXCR, TCRdb re-called the PCR reads, giving one row per CDR3 protein. The data contain hundreds of thousands of distinct CDR3 sequences, about 57% of them singletons. General study results and limits: TRBV segments more frequent in patients than in controls numbered five and included TRBV5-6, TRBV5-1 and TRBV20-1.

CDR1 and CDR2 from the germline V gene are MNHEY and SMNVEV (reference sequence). The CDR3 consists of 14 residues. The sequence was collected from a girl under 18 with multiple sclerosis. Source material: blood. This chain connects TRBV27 to TRBJ2-4, with D unclear. The better agreement between TRBJ2-7 and the DNA end casts doubt on the J call. The CDR3 region is CASSYKAGNYEQYF. The DNA for the CDR3 is TGTGCCAGCAGTTACAAGGCAGGAAACTACGAGCAGTACTTC.